This entry lists 25 T cell receptor beta chains sequenced from one sample in a study of cytomegalovirus exposure and HLA in healthy donors (dated by TCRdb to between 2016 and 2019). Library generation was performed with the immunoSEQ multiplex PCR assay. For the multiplex PCR, a mixture combining 60 forward primers for TCR Vbeta segments and 13 reverse primers for TCR Jbeta segments was used. TCRdb carries this immuneACCESS record with in-frame sequences only. Its versions omit some clonotypes, under half of them owing to an unresolved V gene in the studies checked, with the rest unexplained. The sample records 210,000 or so clones, 75% to 90% of which are singletons. Together, the top ten hold 0.71% of the sample. The sequenced sample was PBMCs. These receptors all stem from a boy aged 2 to 10 in good health and CMV-seronegative.

This chain connects TRBV13 to TRBJ1-1; 7 bases fit TRBD1. The junction had 7 bases not matched to a gene; V was cut back by 7 bases and J by 5 bases. The CDR3 loop spans 13 amino acids. Germline CDR1 and CDR2: PRHDT and FYEKMQ (reference sequence). CDR3 sequence reads: CASTPQGRTEAFF. CDR3 nucleotides: TGTGCCAGCACCCCACAGGGGAGGACTGAAGCTTTCTTT.

The chain employs TRBV9 and TRBJ2-5, with 8 bases aligning to TRBD2. The CDR3 extends over 15 amino acids. Germline CDR1 is SGDLS and CDR2 is YYNGEE. The V and J ends lost 0 bases and 7 bases, in that order; junction bases with no gene match: 8. CDR3 sequence reads: CASSVGDGGAGTQYF. In DNA form, the CDR3 reads TGTGCCAGCAGCGTAGGGGACGGGGGGGCCGGGACCCAGTACTTC.

This clone occurred a few times. V gene TRBV6-6 combines with J gene TRBJ1-4; TRBD1 matches 12 bases. V shed 5 bases, J shed 6 bases, and the junction held 4 bases outside the gene matches. CDR1 MNHNY and CDR2 SVGAGI come from the germline V gene (reference sequence). The CDR3 is made up of 15 amino acids. CDR3 DNA: TGTGCCAGCAGTCAGGGGACAGGGGGCGATGAAAAACTGTTTTTT. Translation gives CASSQGTGGDEKLFF.

The genes are TRBV2 and TRBJ1-2; D perhaps matches TRBD1 (6 bases). The CDR3 extends over 14 amino acids. V was cut by 1 base and J by 7 bases, with 13 bases left in between. CDR1 SNHLY and CDR2 FYNNEI come from the germline V gene. CDR3 in amino acids: CASSEGAGAGGYTF. CDR3 nucleotide sequence: TGTGCCAGCAGTGAAGGGGCAGGGGCGGGTGGCTACACCTTC. The variable domain in full, with the rest retrieved from reference TRBV2 and TRBJ1-2, is EPEVTQTPSHQVTQMGQEVILRCVPISNHLYFYWYRQILGQKVEFLVSFYNNEISEKSEIFDDQFSVERPDGSNFTLKIRSTKLEDSAMYFCASSEGAGAGGYTFGSGTRLTVV.

The chain couples TRBV28 to TRBJ2-7; 11 positions agree with TRBD1. Trimming removed 7 bases from V and 6 bases from J; junction bases left unmatched: 14. The CDR3 totals 16 residues. The V gene's germline CDR1 is MDHEN and CDR2 SYDVKM. The CDR3 DNA reads as TGTGCCAGCACCCGGGACAGGGGGTGGGCGGGGGCCGAGCAGTACTTC. Encoded protein: CASTRDRGWAGAEQYF.

This chain links TRBV6-6 with TRBJ2-7, with D perhaps matching TRBD2 (6 bases). Deletions cut 2 bases from V and 0 bases from J, with 11 bases between. The V gene's germline CDR1 is MNHNY and CDR2 SVGAGI (reference sequence). This CDR3 is 15 amino acids long. CDR3 DNA sequence: TGTGCCAGCAGTTACAGGCTGACTAGCTCCTACGAGCAGTACTTC. It codes for CASSYRLTSSYEQYF.

The chain recombines TRBV10-2 with TRBJ2-5, with 9 bases identical to TRBD2. The V gene end was trimmed by 7 bases and the J gene end by 5 bases; junction bases not matched to a gene: 11. Germline V gene sequence: CDR1 WSHSY, CDR2 SAAADI. The CDR3 runs 15 residues. Written as DNA, the CDR3 is TGCGCCAGCAAAGATGGCGGGGGGGCAGGGGAGACCCAGTACTTC. Translating it yields CASKDGGGAGETQYF.

V is TRBV7-9 and J is TRBJ1-1, with 11 bases aligning to TRBD1. Per germline, CDR1 SEHNR and CDR2 FQNEAQ (reference sequence). The CDR3 runs 16 residues. Losses at the gene ends were 1 base for V and 6 bases for J; bases not matched to a gene: 7. CDR3 residues: CASSLGPGQGDAEAFF. Written as DNA, the CDR3 is TGTGCCAGCAGCTTAGGTCCGGGACAGGGGGACGCTGAAGCTTTCTTT. Full variable domain (remainder filled in from reference TRBV7-9 and TRBJ1-1): DTGVSQNPRHKITKRGQNVTFRCDPISEHNRLYWYRQTLGQGPEFLTYFQNEAQLEKSRLLSDRFSAERPKGSFSTLEIQRTEQGDSAMYLCASSLGPGQGDAEAFFGQGTRLTVV.

V usage is TRBV4-2 and J usage is TRBJ2-7, with 9 bases aligning to TRBD2. V lost 0 bases, J lost 2 bases, and 8 bases stayed unmatched. Per the germline V gene, CDR1 is LGHNA and CDR2 is YNFKEQ. The CDR3 is 17 amino acids. CDR3 residues: CASSQDLPSGAAYEQYF. The CDR3 DNA follows: TGTGCCAGCAGCCAAGATCTTCCTAGCGGGGCCGCCTACGAGCAGTACTTC.

J is TRBJ2-7 and V is TRBV2, with 7 bases matching TRBD2. Germline CDR1 and CDR2: SNHLY and FYNNEI. Trimming took 7 bases from V and 5 from J; bases not matched to a gene: 8. The CDR3 has 13 residues. CDR3 sequence: CASKGGSPHEQYF. The DNA for the CDR3 is TGTGCCAGCAAGGGCGGGAGCCCCCACGAGCAGTACTTC.

This chain joins TRBV14 and TRBJ2-1; a possible D gene is TRBD2 (6 bases). Trimming pared 0 bases from V and 6 bases from J, leaving 9 bases between. This CDR3 has 14 amino acids. Germline values: CDR1 SGHDN, CDR2 FVKESK. The CDR3 nucleotides are TGTGCCAGCAGCCAAGAGGAGGGTCGCAATGAGCAGTTCTTC. Protein: CASSQEEGRNEQFF.

This clone was observed a handful of times. The genes are TRBV4-1 and TRBJ2-7, with 9 bases fitting TRBD1. CDR3 length: 16 residues. CDR1 is MGHRA, CDR2 YSYEKL, per germline. J lost 2 bases, V lost 2 bases, and 7 bases had no gene match. CDR3 region: CASSQLQGAPAYEQYF. CDR3 nucleotide sequence: TGCGCCAGCAGCCAACTACAGGGGGCACCTGCCTACGAGCAGTACTTC.

In this sample, this clone turned up a few times. The chain couples TRBV27 to TRBJ2-7, with no clear D. V was pared by 5 bases and J by 0 bases, with 11 bases between. The CDR3 is 14 amino acids. Per germline, CDR1 MNHEY and CDR2 SMNVEV (reference sequence). CDR3 in amino acids: CASSPRLSSYEQYF. The CDR3 nucleotides are TGTGCCAGCAGTCCACGACTGAGCTCCTACGAGCAGTACTTC.

The V and J genes are TRBV4-1 and TRBJ1-2; D is perhaps TRBD1 (5 bases). V lost 1 base and J lost 8, with 11 bases in between. This CDR3 has 13 residues. Germline V CDR1 and CDR2: MGHRA, YSYEKL. DNA of the CDR3: TGCGCCAGCAGCCAAGTAGGGGTAGGGGGCTACACCTTC. Protein product: CASSQVGVGGYTF.

V gene TRBV27 combines with J gene TRBJ2-1, with D maybe TRBD1 (5 bases). Germline V gene data show CDR1 as MNHEY and CDR2 as SMNVEV (reference sequence). This CDR3 contains 14 residues. V shed 5 bases and J shed 3 bases, with 11 bases lying between them. The CDR3 spells CASSQGASYNEQFF. CDR3 DNA sequence: TGTGCCAGCAGTCAAGGGGCGAGCTACAATGAGCAGTTCTTC.

The CDR3 here is CAISESGGGLPSNLRTDTQYF. CDR3 DNA: TGTGCCATCAGTGAGTCGGGGGGGGGACTACCCTCAAACCTTCGCACAGATACGCAGTATTTT. The chain has TRBV10-3 and TRBJ2-3; TRBD2 aligns across 7 bases. The CDR3 contains 21 residues. V lost 0 bases to trimming and J lost 1 base; unmatched junction nucleotides: 19. The germline CDR1 and CDR2 sequences are ENHRY and SYGVKD.

The DNA of the CDR3 is TGTGCCAGCGGGGGGGGGCGAGCGTCAGATACGCAGTATTTT. It yields the protein CASGGGRASDTQYF. This rearrangement joins TRBV6-1 to TRBJ2-3; perhaps TRBD2 as D (7 bases). The CDR3 has 14 residues. The ends were cut back, 8 bases at V and 4 bases at J, with 16 bases in the middle. CDR1 and CDR2 from the germline V gene are MNHNS and SASEGT.

The rearrangement joins TRBV5-4 to TRBJ2-1, with 8 nucleotides matching TRBD1. This CDR3 comprises 15 residues. Per germline, CDR1 SGHNT and CDR2 YYREEE (reference sequence). The V segment lost 0 bases and the J segment 2 bases; nucleotides outside the gene matches: 1. In nucleotides, the CDR3 is TGTGCCAGCAGCTTGGGGACAGGGCCCTACAATGAGCAGTTCTTC. This codes for CASSLGTGPYNEQFF.

The chain recombines TRBV21-1 with TRBJ2-7; the table's D call TRBD2 went unverified against the DNA. TRBV21-1 is labeled a pseudogene. The CDR3 has 15 residues. CDR3 coding DNA: TGTGCCAGCAGCAAAGGGCACCCGGGTGGCTACGAGCAGTACTTC. It specifies CASSKGHPGGYEQYF.

The gene calls are TRBV27 and TRBJ1-2; no clear D gene. Germline CDR1 is MNHEY and CDR2 is SMNVEV (reference sequence). V was clipped by 4 bases and J by 2 bases, with 8 bases between them. There are 13 residues in the CDR3. The CDR3 protein is CASSSYLNYGYTF. The CDR3, as DNA: TGTGCCAGCAGTTCCTACTTAAACTATGGCTACACCTTC.

The chain links TRBV2 to TRBJ1-5, with no clear D. The CDR3 consists of 15 residues. Trimming pared 0 bases from V and 2 bases from J, leaving 8 bases between. Per the germline V gene, CDR1 is SNHLY and CDR2 is FYNNEI. For the CDR3, the DNA is TGTGCCAGCAGTGAAGCTAGACATGGCAATCAGCCCCAGCATTTT. This translates into CASSEARHGNQPQHF.

This sequence joins TRBV11-2 and TRBJ1-1; 10 nucleotides line up with TRBD1. V lost 3 bases, J lost 5 bases, and 3 bases stayed unmatched. The germline V gene has CDR1 SGHAT and CDR2 FQNNGV. The length of the CDR3 is 14 residues. In nucleotides, the CDR3 is TGTGCCAGCAGCTTCGACAGGGGGCAGACTGAAGCTTTCTTT. It is translated as CASSFDRGQTEAFF.

This clone was seen once. V is TRBV2 and J is TRBJ1-1, with D hard to call. Germline V gene data show CDR1 as SNHLY and CDR2 as FYNNEI. The CDR3 is 13 amino acids. V was trimmed by 6 bases and J by 1 base, leaving 9 bases between them. The CDR3 coding sequence is TGTGCCAGCAGCGCCACAGAGAACACTGAAGCTTTCTTT. It yields the protein CASSATENTEAFF.

The chain carries TRBV4-1 and TRBJ2-4; TRBD2 might be the D (5 bases). This CDR3 region has 14 residues. V was pared by 0 bases and J by 6 bases, with 9 bases between. Germline CDR1 MGHRA, CDR2 YSYEKL. The CDR3: CASSQDTRTNIQYF. The CDR3 DNA is TGCGCCAGCAGCCAAGATACTAGGACAAACATTCAGTACTTC.

CDR3 DNA sequence: TGTGCCAGCAACCCCCAGGGTACAGGGGGCGGCTACACCTTC. Translation: CASNPQGTGGGYTF. V and J are TRBV5-4 and TRBJ1-2, with 9 bases matching TRBD1. The CDR3 loop spans 14 amino acids. Germline V gene data show CDR1 as SGHNT and CDR2 as YYREEE (reference sequence). V lost 6 bases and J lost 8; bases outside the gene matches: 11. The whole variable domain, remainder taken from reference TRBV5-4 and TRBJ1-2, is ETGVTQSPTHLIKTRGQQVTLRCSSQSGHNTVSWYQQALGQGPQFIFQYYREEENGRGNFPPRFSGLQFPNYSSELNVNALELDDSALYLCASNPQGTGGGYTFGSGTRLTVV.